Following are 21 T cell receptor beta chains from one sample sequenced in a study of T and B cells in COVID-19 patients. BIOMED2 TRB-A/B primer pools were used in multiplex TRB PCR. TCRdb re-called the multiplex PCR reads with MiXCR, one entry per CDR3 protein. The sample includes over 2,000 distinct CDR3 sequences, approximately 26% seen only once; the top ten take 68%. From blood, about 240-500 ng of genomic DNA served as TRB template. Sequencing was done on a sample of blood. The receptors were sampled from a human donor with active COVID-19.

The V call is TRBV5-1, the J call TRBJ2-5; 7 positions agree with TRBD1. This CDR3 is 14 amino acids long. Germline V gives CDR1 SGHRS, CDR2 YFSETQ. V gave up 4 bases and J gave up 5 bases; unmatched junction bases: 8. The CDR3 DNA reads as TGCGCCAGCAGCCCGGGACAGCCATCGGAGACCCAGTACTTC. It specifies CASSPGQPSETQYF. The full variable domain, completed using reference TRBV5-1 and TRBJ2-5, is KAGVTQTPRYLIKTRGQQVTLSCSPISGHRSVSWYQQTPGQGLQFLFEYFSETQRNKGNFPGRFSGRQFSNSRSEMNVSTLELGDSALYLCASSPGQPSETQYFGPGTRLLVL.

The chain joins TRBV27 to TRBJ1-1, with D possibly TRBD1 on 5 matching bases. Germline V gene data show CDR1 as MNHEY and CDR2 as SMNVEV (reference sequence). The V gene lost 8 bases and the J gene lost 0 bases, with 13 bases spanning the gap. The length of the CDR3 is 14 residues. The CDR3 coding sequence is TGTGCCAGCCGTGGGGCGGGGATGAACACTGAAGCTTTCTTT. Translation: CASRGAGMNTEAFF.

With regard to this clonotype: A much larger clonotype is one base distant, so this may be a read error. V gene TRBV6-2 or TRBV6-3 combines with J gene TRBJ2-1, with 8 positions matching TRBD2. This CDR3 contains 15 residues. Germline V gene sequence: CDR1 MNHEY, CDR2 SVGEGT. Germline trimming cut 11 bases from V and 2 bases from J; bases unmatched to any gene: 11. The DNA for the CDR3 is TGTGCCGGCACCAAACTAGCGGCGACCTACAATGAGCAGTTCTTC. Translated: CAGTKLAATYNEQFF.

This clonotype has more than one count but fewer than ten. The chain links TRBV12-3 or TRBV12-4 to TRBJ2-3, with D perhaps TRBD2 (5 bases). V lost 2 bases to trimming and J lost 1 base, with 10 bases between them. This CDR3 contains 15 residues. The CDR3 bases are TGTGCCAGCAGTTTACTACTAGAAGGCACAGATACGCAGTATTTT. Amino acid sequence: CASSLLLEGTDTQYF.

This chain uses TRBV20-1 with TRBJ1-2; maybe TRBD1 (6 bases). Germline assignment: CDR1 DFQATT and CDR2 SNEGSKA (reference sequence). CDR3 size: 13 residues. V was trimmed by 3 bases and J by 0 bases, leaving 8 bases between them. The CDR3 here is CSASEGANYGYTF. In nucleotides, the CDR3 is TGCAGTGCTAGCGAGGGGGCTAACTATGGCTACACCTTC.

This clonotype ranks as medium-sized. The CDR3 bases are TGTGCCAGCAGTTACGTAGGACAGAGATCCTACGAGCAGTACTTC. It codes for CASSYVGQRSYEQYF. The chain couples TRBV6-6 to TRBJ2-7, with D possibly matching TRBD1 (6 bases). The length of the CDR3 is 15 residues. V was clipped by 2 bases and J by 1 base, with 12 bases between them. Germline V gene sequence: CDR1 MNHNY, CDR2 SVGAGI (reference sequence).

This clonotype was counted a few times. This chain links TRBV7-9 with TRBJ1-2; D might be TRBD1 (6 bases). Trimming cost V 5 bases and J 0 bases, with 13 bases left between them. Germline V CDR1 and CDR2: SEHNR, FQNEAQ (reference sequence). The CDR3 runs 15 residues. The chain's CDR3 is CASSLDRLANYGYTF. The CDR3 DNA follows: TGTGCCAGCAGCCTTGACAGGCTAGCTAACTATGGCTACACCTTC. Full variable domain (missing parts from reference TRBV7-9 and TRBJ1-2): DTGVSQNPRHKITKRGQNVTFRCDPISEHNRLYWYRQTLGQGPEFLTYFQNEAQLEKSRLLSDRFSAERPKGSFSTLEIQRTEQGDSAMYLCASSLDRLANYGYTFGSGTRLTVV.

The chain carries TRBV6-5 and TRBJ2-3; TRBD2 aligns across 13 bases. The CDR3 has 16 amino acids. Trimming took 9 bases from V and 5 from J; bases not matched to a gene: 11. Per germline, CDR1 MNHEY and CDR2 SVGAGI. The CDR3 nucleotides read TGTGCCAGGAGTATGGGACTAGCGGGACATGGAGATACGCAGTATTTT. Protein: CARSMGLAGHGDTQYF.

This clonotype was picked up a small number of times. This chain uses TRBV20-1 with TRBJ2-1; 11 bases map to TRBD2. Trimming cost V 6 bases and J 5 bases; bases outside gene matches: 6. The CDR3 is 14 amino acids. Per germline, CDR1 DFQATT and CDR2 SNEGSKA (reference sequence). CDR3 sequence: CSAGTSGAHNEQFF. CDR3 nucleotides: TGCAGTGCCGGGACTAGCGGAGCCCACAATGAGCAGTTCTTC.

This clonotype ranks as medium-sized (0.01 to 0.1%). The J gene is TRBJ2-3, the V gene TRBV12-3 or TRBV12-4; D perhaps matches TRBD2 (5 bases). The CDR3 spans 10 residues. The germline V and J ends were trimmed by 11 bases and 5 bases, with 8 bases remaining between them. CDR3 in DNA: TGTGCCTCCGAGGGAGATACGCAGTATTTT. Residues: CASEGDTQYF.

The CDR3 sequence is CASSVSTSGSADYEQYF. The CDR3 coding sequence is TGTGCCAGTAGTGTTTCGACTAGCGGGAGCGCCGACTACGAGCAGTACTTC. The chain links TRBV19 to TRBJ2-7; 12 bases fit TRBD2. This CDR3 spans 17 amino acids. The germline CDR1 and CDR2 sequences are LNHDA and SQIVND (reference sequence). Trimming at V came to 5 bases and at J to 3 bases, leaving 11 bases not matched to a gene.

The V call is TRBV7-6, the J call TRBJ2-1; D possibly matches TRBD1 or TRBD2 (5 bases each). Germline CDR1 is SGHVS and CDR2 is FNYEAQ. V lost 5 bases and J lost 9, with 14 bases in between. The CDR3 is 13 residues long. CDR3 sequence reads: CASSLMGESEQFF. The DNA of the CDR3 is TGTGCCAGCAGCCTGATGGGGGAGAGTGAGCAGTTCTTC.

The genes are TRBV12-3 or TRBV12-4 and TRBJ1-2, with a tentative D call TRBD1 (5 bases). There are 13 residues in the CDR3. The ends were cut back, 7 bases at V and 8 bases at J, with 17 bases in the middle. The CDR3 sequence: CASNQMQGSGYTF. The CDR3 DNA sequence: TGTGCCAGCAACCAAATGCAGGGAAGCGGCTACACCTTC.

For the CDR3, the DNA is TGTGCCACCAGTGAAATTAGCGGGCCCGGCTACGAGCAGTACTTC. Amino acid sequence: CATSEISGPGYEQYF. The V call is TRBV24-1, the J call TRBJ2-7; 7 bases align to TRBD2. V trimming: 4 bases; J trimming: 3 bases; junction bases outside the gene matches: 8. The V gene's germline CDR1 is KGHDR and CDR2 SFDVKD. The CDR3 spans 15 residues.

This clonotype came up a few times. This chain uses TRBV30 with TRBJ1-1; the D is unclear. This CDR3 spans 13 amino acids. Germline V lookup: CDR1 GTSNPN, CDR2 SVGIG (reference sequence). Trimming removed 0 bases at V and 1 base at J, with 6 bases between. CDR3 bases: TGTGCCTGGAGTGTGATTGAGAACACTGAAGCTTTCTTT. This encodes CAWSVIENTEAFF.

This clonotype is large by share. The chain combines TRBV29-1 with TRBJ2-7, with TRBD1 matching 8 bases. Per germline, CDR1 SQVTM and CDR2 ANQGSEA. The CDR3 spans 13 residues. With V trimmed by 7 bases and J by 4 bases, 9 bases remained unmatched. CDR3 nucleotide sequence: TGCAGCGGAGCAGGGGGCGCAGGGTACGAGCAGTACTTC. Protein: CSGAGGAGYEQYF.

This clonotype was observed a single time. Sequence at one end of the junction differs from germline and may be a read error. CDR3 residues: CASGRQAYYEQNF. CDR3 DNA: TGTGCCAGCGGACGACAGGCCTACTACGAGCAGAACTTC. This chain links TRBV2 with TRBJ2-7, with D possibly matching TRBD1 (6 bases). The CDR3 sequence is 13 residues long. Germline V gene data show CDR1 as SNHLY and CDR2 as FYNNEI.

The chain couples TRBV7-2 to TRBJ1-6, with 7 positions matching TRBD1. Per germline, CDR1 SGHTA and CDR2 FQGNSA. J lost 6 bases, V lost 1 base, and 3 bases had no gene match. This CDR3 region has 15 residues. The CDR3 spells CASSLEGAANSPLHF. The CDR3 DNA reads TGTGCCAGCAGCTTAGAGGGGGCTGCTAATTCACCCCTCCACTTT.

This clonotype is labeled as medium-sized. The chain has TRBV5-4 and TRBJ2-1; 7 nucleotides line up with TRBD1. V lost 4 bases to trimming and J lost 5 bases; unmatched junction nucleotides: 9. In germline, CDR1 is SGHNT, CDR2 YYREEE (reference sequence). CDR3 length equals 15 residues. CDR3 nucleotides: TGTGCCAGCAGCCTACCCCTGGGACAGAACAATGAGCAGTTCTTC. It codes for CASSLPLGQNNEQFF.

By its share, this clonotype is medium-sized (0.01 to 0.1%). The chain has TRBV5-6 and TRBJ2-5, with D possibly TRBD1 on 6 matching bases. This CDR3 contains 14 residues. CDR1 is SGHDT and CDR2 is YYEEEE in the germline V gene. The V end lost 2 bases, the J end lost 1 base, and 9 bases lay between the germline ends. The CDR3 DNA is TGTGCCAGCAGCTTCAGGGGTGGCCAAGAGACCCAGTACTTC. Protein sequence: CASSFRGGQETQYF.

The rearrangement uses TRBV19 and TRBJ1-1; D remains ambiguous. This CDR3 contains 13 residues. V was cut by 0 bases and J by 3 bases, with 5 bases left in between. Germline loops: CDR1 LNHDA, CDR2 SQIVND (reference sequence). CDR3 sequence (DNA): TGTGCCAGTAGTATAGATTCGGACACTGAAGCTTTCTTT. Its translation: CASSIDSDTEAFF.